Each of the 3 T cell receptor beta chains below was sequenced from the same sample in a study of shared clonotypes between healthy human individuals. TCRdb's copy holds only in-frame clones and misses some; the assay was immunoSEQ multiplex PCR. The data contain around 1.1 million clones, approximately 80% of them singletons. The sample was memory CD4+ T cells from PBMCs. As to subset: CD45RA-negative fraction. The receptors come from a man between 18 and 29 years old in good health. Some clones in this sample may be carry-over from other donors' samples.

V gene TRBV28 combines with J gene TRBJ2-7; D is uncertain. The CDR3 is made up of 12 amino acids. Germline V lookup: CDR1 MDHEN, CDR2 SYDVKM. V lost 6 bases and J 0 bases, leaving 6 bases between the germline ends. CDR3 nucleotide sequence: TGTGCCAGCAGCCAATTCTCCTACGAGCAGTACTTC. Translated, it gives CASSQFSYEQYF. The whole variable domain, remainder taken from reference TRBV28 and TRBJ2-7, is DVKVTQSSRYLVKRTGEKVFLECVQDMDHENMFWYRQDPGLGLRLIYFSYDVKMKEKGDIPEGYSVSREKKERFSLILESASTNQTSMYLCASSQFSYEQYFGPGTRLTVT.

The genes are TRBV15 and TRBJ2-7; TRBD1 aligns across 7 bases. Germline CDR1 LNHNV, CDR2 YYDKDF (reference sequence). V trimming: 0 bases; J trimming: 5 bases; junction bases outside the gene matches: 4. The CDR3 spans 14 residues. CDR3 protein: CATSREGTGDEQYF. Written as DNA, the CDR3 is TGTGCCACCAGCAGAGAGGGAACAGGGGACGAGCAGTACTTC.

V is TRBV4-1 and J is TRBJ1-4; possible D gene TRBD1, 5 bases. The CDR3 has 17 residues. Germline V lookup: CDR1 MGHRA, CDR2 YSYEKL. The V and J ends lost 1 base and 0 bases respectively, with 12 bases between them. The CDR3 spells CASSQGAGGATNEKLFF. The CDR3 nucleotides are TGCGCCAGCAGCCAAGGTGCCGGGGGGGCAACTAATGAAAAACTGTTTTTT.